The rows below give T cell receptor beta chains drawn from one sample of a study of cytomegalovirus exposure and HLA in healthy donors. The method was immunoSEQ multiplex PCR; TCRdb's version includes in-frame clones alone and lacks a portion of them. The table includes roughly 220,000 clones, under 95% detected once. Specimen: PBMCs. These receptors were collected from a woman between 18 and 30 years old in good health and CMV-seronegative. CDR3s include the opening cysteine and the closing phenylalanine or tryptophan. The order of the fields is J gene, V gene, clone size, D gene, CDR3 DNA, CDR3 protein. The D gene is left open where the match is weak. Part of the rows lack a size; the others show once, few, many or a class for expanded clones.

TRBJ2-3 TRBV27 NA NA TGTGCCAGCTGGGGTAGCGGTCGCACAGATACGCAGTATTTT CASWGSGRTDTQYF
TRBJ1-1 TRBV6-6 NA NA TGTGCCAGCAGATTACGCGGGGCGGACACTGAAGCTTTCTTT CASRLRGADTEAFF
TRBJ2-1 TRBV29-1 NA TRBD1 TGCAGCGTTGGGGCAGGGGGCTTTTCCCTAAGCTCCTACAATGAGCAGTTCTTC CSVGAGGFSLSSYNEQFF
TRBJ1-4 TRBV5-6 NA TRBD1 TGTGCCAGCAGCCTACTGGGACAGACTAATGAAAAACTGTTTTTT CASSLLGQTNEKLFF
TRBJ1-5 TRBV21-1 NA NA TGTGCCAGCTTCTACAGTTATAGCAATCAGCCCCAGCATTTT CASFYSYSNQPQHF
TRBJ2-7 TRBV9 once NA TGTGCCAGCAGCCCCCAGACTAGGTCCTTCTACGAGCAGTACTTC CASSPQTRSFYEQYF
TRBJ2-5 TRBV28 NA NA TGTGCCAGCAGTTCCCCTGGAGGGGGCCGGGAGACCCAGTACTTC CASSSPGGGRETQYF
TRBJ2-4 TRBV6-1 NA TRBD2 TGTGCCAGCAGTGAAGCACCGACTAGCGGGAGACAAAACATTCAGTACTTC CASSEAPTSGRQNIQYF
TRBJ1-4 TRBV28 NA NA TGTGCCAGCACTTTACAGGGTCGTGGTAGCGAAAAACTGTTTTTT CASTLQGRGSEKLFF
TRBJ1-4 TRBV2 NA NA TGTGCCAGCAGTCCAAATAATGAAAAACTGTTTTTT CASSPNNEKLFF
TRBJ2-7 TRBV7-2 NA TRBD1 TGTGCCAGCAGCTACACAGGGACAGTCTACGAGCAGTACTTC CASSYTGTVYEQYF
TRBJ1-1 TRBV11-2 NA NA TGTGCCAGCAGCTTAGCTACGACAGGCCTGAACACTGAAGCTTTCTTT CASSLATTGLNTEAFF
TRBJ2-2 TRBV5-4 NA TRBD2 TGTGCCAGCAGCTCGCAACTAGCGGGAGCTTTGTCCGGGGAGCTGTTTTTT CASSSQLAGALSGELFF
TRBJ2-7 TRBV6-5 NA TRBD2 TGTGCCAGCAGTTATTTCCCTCGCGGGAGGGAAGGAGAGCAGTACTTC CASSYFPRGREGEQYF
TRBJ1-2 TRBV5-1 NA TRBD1 TGCGCCAGCAGCTTGGAGGACAGGGACTATGGCTACACCTTC CASSLEDRDYGYTF
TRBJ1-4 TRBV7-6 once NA TGTGCCAGCAGTCAACCGGGAGATGAAGTGGGGAGCTTACTGTTTTTT CASSQPGDEVGSLLFF
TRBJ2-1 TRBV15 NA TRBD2 TGTGCCACCAGCCTTCACCGACTAGCGGGAAGCTCCTACAATGAGCAGTTCTTC CATSLHRLAGSSYNEQFF
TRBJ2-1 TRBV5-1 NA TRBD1 TGCGCCAGCAGCTTGGTTGGGACAGGGAGGCCCTACAATGAGCAGTTCTTC CASSLVGTGRPYNEQFF
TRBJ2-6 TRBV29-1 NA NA TGCAGCGTTGAACCGAGGGATAGGGTGTGGGGGGCCAACGTCCTGACTTTC CSVEPRDRVWGANVLTF
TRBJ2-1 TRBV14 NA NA TGTGCCAGCAGCCAAGCTTCCCGGACACCGGTGTTCTTC CASSQASRTPVFF
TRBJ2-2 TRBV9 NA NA TGTGCCAGCAGCGTAACGGACATAGAGACCGGGGAGCTGTTTTTT CASSVTDIETGELFF
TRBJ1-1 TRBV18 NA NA TGTGCCAGCTCACCACCGACGGTGAGGAGGACTGAAGCTTTCTTT CASSPPTVRRTEAFF
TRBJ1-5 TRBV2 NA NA TGTGCCAGCACCCCGACTGGATATCAGCCCCAGCATTTT CASTPTGYQPQHF
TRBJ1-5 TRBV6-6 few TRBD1 TGTGCCAGCAGTTCAACACAGGGGTATCAGCCCCAGCATTTT CASSSTQGYQPQHF
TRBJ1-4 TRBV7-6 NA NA TGTGCCAGCAGCTTAATCCCCCCCACAGGGAAAGGCGAAAAACTGTTTTTT CASSLIPPTGKGEKLFF
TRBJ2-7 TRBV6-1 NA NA TGTGCCAGCAGCGAGGGTCTAGGGTTACCCTACGAGCAGTACTTC CASSEGLGLPYEQYF
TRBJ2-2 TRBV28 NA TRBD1 TGTGCCAGCATACTCGGGACAGGGACCACCGGGGAGCTGTTTTTT CASILGTGTTGELFF
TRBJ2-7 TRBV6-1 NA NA TGTGCCAGCAGTGAAAGTACCCGCGCCTACGAGCAGTACTTC CASSESTRAYEQYF
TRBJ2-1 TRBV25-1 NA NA TGTGCCAGCAGTGAGCAGGGTATTGAGCAGTTCTTC CASSEQGIEQFF
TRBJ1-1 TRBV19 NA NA TGTGCCAGTAAACACCGAAACACTGAAGCTTTCTTT CASKHRNTEAFF
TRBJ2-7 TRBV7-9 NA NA TGTGCCAGCGAGGGTTTTAAACGGAACGACTACGAGCAGTACTTC CASEGFKRNDYEQYF
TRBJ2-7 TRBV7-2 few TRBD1 TGTGCCAGCAGCCCCGGGACAGGTGTCTACGAGCAGTACTTC CASSPGTGVYEQYF
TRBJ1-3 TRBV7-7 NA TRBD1 TGTGCTAGCATCTCCCTGCTCAGGGGGCAGAGCGGAAACACCATATATTTT CASISLLRGQSGNTIYF
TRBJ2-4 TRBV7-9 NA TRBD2 TGTGCCAGCAGCTTACAGCGGGAGGGCCCCCAGTACTTC CASSLQREGPQYF
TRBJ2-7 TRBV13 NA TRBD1 TGTGCCAGCAGCTTAACCACAGGGGCTCAGTACGAGCAGTACTTC CASSLTTGAQYEQYF
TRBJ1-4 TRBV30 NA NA TGTGCCTGGATGGACAGAAGTTGGAATGAAAAACTGTTTTTT CAWMDRSWNEKLFF
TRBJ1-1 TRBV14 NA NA TGTGCCAGCAGCCAAATCAAAGTGGGACACCCGAACACTGAAGCTTTCTTT CASSQIKVGHPNTEAFF
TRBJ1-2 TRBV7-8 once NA TGTGCCAGCAGTCAAACCGGGACACCTTTTAACTATGGCTACACCTTC CASSQTGTPFNYGYTF
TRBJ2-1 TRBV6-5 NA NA TGTGCCAGCAGTTTCCTTGATAGGGGTATCGGTGAGCAGTTCTTC CASSFLDRGIGEQFF
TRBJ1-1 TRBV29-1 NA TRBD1 TGCAGCGTTCGGACAGGGGGCGATCGGACTGAAGCTTTCTTT CSVRTGGDRTEAFF
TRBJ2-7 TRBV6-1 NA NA TGTGCCAGCAGTGAAGGTGGACAGTTCTACGAGCAGTACTTC CASSEGGQFYEQYF
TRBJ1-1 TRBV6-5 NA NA TGTGCCAGCAGTCGGAGACAGGAGAACACTGAAGCTTTCTTT CASSRRQENTEAFF
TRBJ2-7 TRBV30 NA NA TGTGCCTGGAGCAATACAGGGTCAGGCTACGAGCAGTACTTC CAWSNTGSGYEQYF
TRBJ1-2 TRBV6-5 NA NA TGTGCCAGCAGTTATAGGGAGGGGGGCTACACCTTC CASSYREGGYTF
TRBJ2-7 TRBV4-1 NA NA TGCGCCAGCAGCCAAGATTCCCTCGAGCAGTACTTC CASSQDSLEQYF
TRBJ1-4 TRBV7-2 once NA TGTGCCAGCAGCTTCGACAGGAACTATGAAAAACTGTTTTTT CASSFDRNYEKLFF
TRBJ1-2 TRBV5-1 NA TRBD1 TGCGCCAGCAGCTTGGAGTCGACAGGGGGCAGAAGCTACACCTTC CASSLESTGGRSYTF
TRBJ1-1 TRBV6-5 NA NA TGTGCCAGCACTAGGGGGGGGGATACTGAAGCTTTCTTT CASTRGGDTEAFF
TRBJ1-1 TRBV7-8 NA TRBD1 TGTGCCAGCAGCGGACAGGGCACTCTGAACACTGAAGCTTTCTTT CASSGQGTLNTEAFF
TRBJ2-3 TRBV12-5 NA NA TGTGCTAGTCCCAACCTCCCTAGCATCAGACTCACAGATACGCAGTATTTT CASPNLPSIRLTDTQYF
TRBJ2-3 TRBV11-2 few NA TGTGCCAGCAGCTCAGGAGATACGCAGTATTTT CASSSGDTQYF
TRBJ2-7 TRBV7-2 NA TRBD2 TGTGCCAGCAGCAGCCGCCGGGGGGGCGGGCACACCTACGAGCAGTACTTC CASSSRRGGGHTYEQYF
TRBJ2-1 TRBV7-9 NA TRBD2 TGTGCCAGCAGCTTAGTTGCTAGCGGGTACAATGAGCAGTTCTTC CASSLVASGYNEQFF
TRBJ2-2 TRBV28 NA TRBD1 TGTGCCAGCAGTTTAGACGGGCAGGGGGAGAACACCGGGGAGCTGTTTTTT CASSLDGQGENTGELFF
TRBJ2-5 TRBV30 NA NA TGTGCCTGGAACCCTGGGGGGAAAGAGACCCAGTACTTC CAWNPGGKETQYF
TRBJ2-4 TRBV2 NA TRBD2 TGTGCCAGCAGCGGGGGGGTGGCCAAAAACATTCAGTACTTC CASSGGVAKNIQYF
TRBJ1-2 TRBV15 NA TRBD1 TGTGCCACCAGCAGAGGTGGACAGGTCGAGGAGGGCTACACCTTC CATSRGGQVEEGYTF